The 2 T cell receptor beta chains below all came from one sample that was sequenced in a study of CD8 T cells in ankylosing spondylitis. TCRdb ran MiXCR on the 5' RACE reads and lists one entry per CDR3 protein. The data contain about 120,000 distinct CDR3 sequences, approximately 13% of them seen just once; the ten biggest clones take up about 3%. Sequences were obtained from blood, either unsorted or a sorted T cell fraction (not recorded which). These receptors were obtained from a female donor with ankylosing spondylitis or in good health (not recorded which).

This clonotype was seen a handful of times. The chain employs TRBV12-3 or TRBV12-4 and TRBJ2-3; 7 bases map to TRBD2. V gave up 7 bases and J gave up 4 bases; unmatched junction bases: 8. This CDR3 has 14 residues. CDR3 loop: CASIAAGRADTQYF. Here the CDR3 DNA reads TGTGCCAGCATAGCAGCGGGACGGGCAGATACGCAGTATTTT.

V gene TRBV7-2 combines with J gene TRBJ1-3; no definite D call. Germline CDR1 is SGHTA and CDR2 is FQGNSA. V lost 5 bases, J lost 3 bases, and 11 bases lay in between. This CDR3 contains 14 residues. The CDR3 protein is CASSPTANGNTIYF. The DNA of the CDR3 is TGTGCCAGCAGCCCTACGGCTAATGGAAACACCATATATTTT.